The rows below give T cell receptor beta chains drawn from one sample of a study of shared clonotypes between healthy human individuals. Measured with immunoSEQ multiplex PCR; TCRdb has only the in-frame clones, and not every one. This sample has some 580,000 clones; 98% occur once, and the top ten carry roughly 0.29%. The sample taken for sequencing was naive CD8+ T cells sorted from blood. The source of these receptors is a man aged 25 to 45 in good health. CDR3s include the opening cysteine and the closing phenylalanine or tryptophan. A D gene is named only where the DNA matches it firmly. Clone size appears in some rows only: once, few, many, or a class for an expanded clone.

NA	TRBV10-3	TRBJ2-1	TRBD2	TGTGCCATCAGTGACGGGACTAAGACTAGGGTGCAGTTCTTC	CAISDGTKTRVQFF
NA	TRBV7-9	TRBJ2-3	TRBD2	TGTGCCAGCAGCCATTCTAGCGGGAGGGCCTGGGACACAGATACGCAGTATTTT	CASSHSSGRAWDTDTQYF
NA	TRBV27	TRBJ2-3	TRBD1	TGTGCCAGCAGTTTTATCAGGGGGCAGACAGATACGCAGTATTTT	CASSFIRGQTDTQYF
NA	TRBV5-1	TRBJ2-1	TRBD2	TGCGCCAGCAGCCGGCTGGCGCTAGCGGGAGCCCGACTCCACAATGAGCAGTTCTTC	CASSRLALAGARLHNEQFF
NA	TRBV16	TRBJ2-3	NA	TGTGCCAGCAGCCCAACCTCTTGGGCGGAAATCACAGATACGCAGTATTTT	CASSPTSWAEITDTQYF
NA	TRBV9	TRBJ2-1	TRBD2	TGTGCCAGCAGCGTTGACACTAGCGGGAGTGTCTACAATGAGCAGTTCTTC	CASSVDTSGSVYNEQFF
NA	TRBV28	TRBJ2-1	TRBD2	TGTGCCAGCAGTTTATCGGGACTAGTTCCTATTGAGCAGTTCTTC	CASSLSGLVPIEQFF
NA	TRBV29-1	TRBJ2-2	NA	TGCAGCGTTTTTGAGGGACCCGGGGAGCTGTTTTTT	CSVFEGPGELFF
NA	TRBV7-9	TRBJ2-3	TRBD1	TGTGCCAGCAGCCCGGAAGGGGGCAGGTACACAGATACGCAGTATTTT	CASSPEGGRYTDTQYF
NA	TRBV4-1	TRBJ2-7	NA	TGCGCCAGCAGCCAGATCCCGAGCATGGACGAGCAGTACTTC	CASSQIPSMDEQYF
NA	TRBV11-2	TRBJ1-2	NA	TGTGCCAGCAGCTTAGTTGGGGGAACGGACTATGGCTACACCTTC	CASSLVGGTDYGYTF
NA	TRBV5-1	TRBJ1-2	NA	TGCGCCAGCAGCTTCGGTTTCGGAGTTAACTATGGCTACACCTTC	CASSFGFGVNYGYTF
NA	TRBV28	TRBJ2-7	TRBD2	TGTGCCAGCAGTTCCGTGAGCGGGAGGGCCTACGAGCAGTACTTC	CASSSVSGRAYEQYF
NA	TRBV4-1	TRBJ2-3	TRBD2	TGCGCCAGCAGCCAAGATCAAGCGGGACGAGATACGCAGTATTTT	CASSQDQAGRDTQYF
NA	TRBV27	TRBJ2-2	NA	TGTGCCAGCAGTTTACTACAGGCAACCGGGGAGCTGTTTTTT	CASSLLQATGELFF
NA	TRBV11-2	TRBJ1-1	NA	TGTGCCAGCAGCCAGAGTGTGAACACTGAAGCTTTCTTT	CASSQSVNTEAFF
NA	TRBV30	TRBJ1-4	NA	TGTGCCTGGAACGCGGGCCTAAGCAATGAAAAACTGTTTTTT	CAWNAGLSNEKLFF
NA	TRBV7-9	TRBJ2-7	TRBD2	TGTGCCAGCAGTTTCACTAGCGGGAGTTCCTACGAGCAGTACTTC	CASSFTSGSSYEQYF
NA	TRBV13	TRBJ2-1	NA	TGTGCCAGCAGCTTAGGGGGAATCCCTTACAATGAGCAGTTCTTC	CASSLGGIPYNEQFF
few	TRBV20-1	TRBJ2-7	NA	TGCAGTGCCAGAGGTGGGGGCGAGCAGTACTTC	CSARGGGEQYF
NA	TRBV28	TRBJ2-7	TRBD1	TGTGCCAGCAGGCGGGCGACAGGGGGACCCTACGAGCAGTACTTC	CASRRATGGPYEQYF
once	TRBV7-8	TRBJ2-5	NA	TGTGCCACGAGTCTCGACTGGGAGACCCAGTACTTC	CATSLDWETQYF
once	TRBV7-3	TRBJ2-7	TRBD2	TGTGCCAGCAGCTTTCTAGCGGGAGAATCCTACGAGCAGTACTTC	CASSFLAGESYEQYF
NA	TRBV7-9	TRBJ2-2	NA	TGTGCCAGCAGCTTTGACGGTACCGGGGAGCTGTTTTTT	CASSFDGTGELFF
once	TRBV29-1	TRBJ2-1	NA	TGCAGCGTACAGGGGGGGCGGGCATACAATGAGCAGTTCTTC	CSVQGGRAYNEQFF
NA	TRBV5-4	TRBJ2-3	NA	TGTGCCAGCAGCTTGCCCGGGTCGGGGGTCACAGATACGCAGTATTTT	CASSLPGSGVTDTQYF
NA	TRBV28	TRBJ2-5	NA	TGTGCCAGCACCCCATTAGAGGGGCGGAAGACCCAGTACTTC	CASTPLEGRKTQYF
NA	TRBV30	TRBJ2-1	NA	TGTGCCTGGAGCGAAATACTACGACTAGAAGACAATGAGCAGTTCTTC	CAWSEILRLEDNEQFF
NA	TRBV15	TRBJ2-4	NA	TGTGCCACCAGCAGAGGAGGCATTCAGTACTTC	CATSRGGIQYF
NA	TRBV2	TRBJ2-6	NA	TGTGCCATACTTGGGGCCAACGTCCTGACTTTC	CAILGANVLTF
NA	TRBV6-6	TRBJ2-1	TRBD2	TGTGCCAGCAGTTACTTAGTGGCGGGGGACTACAATGAGCAGTTCTTC	CASSYLVAGDYNEQFF
NA	TRBV6-5	TRBJ2-3	TRBD2	TGTGCCAGCAGTTACGGGACTAGCGGTACAGATACGCAGTATTTT	CASSYGTSGTDTQYF
NA	TRBV27	TRBJ2-1	NA	TGTGCCAGCATCGGTATCAACAGCTCCTACAATGAGCAGTTCTTC	CASIGINSSYNEQFF
NA	TRBV19	TRBJ2-7	TRBD1	TGTGCCAGTAGTCCGAAGGGGGCAGGGGGCGCGATCTACGAGCAGTACTTC	CASSPKGAGGAIYEQYF
NA	TRBV7-9	TRBJ1-1	NA	TGTGCCAGCTCCTACAGGGCAGGAGGCACTGAAGCTTTCTTT	CASSYRAGGTEAFF
NA	TRBV5-1	TRBJ2-2	TRBD1	TGCGCCAGCAGCCCGGACAGGGGAGGCACCGGGGAGCTGTTTTTT	CASSPDRGGTGELFF
NA	TRBV6-1	TRBJ1-1	NA	TGTGCCAGCAGGGGCGGCACTGAAGCTTTCTTT	CASRGGTEAFF
NA	TRBV30	TRBJ2-1	TRBD2	TGTGCCTGGAGTCCCTTAGCGGGGGCGGGTGAGCAGTTCTTC	CAWSPLAGAGEQFF
once	TRBV5-6	TRBJ2-7	NA	TGTGCCAGCAGCTTGGCCGACAACTCCTACGAGCAGTACTTC	CASSLADNSYEQYF
once	TRBV9	TRBJ2-1	NA	TGTGCCAGCAGTGATTCCTCCTACAATGAGCAGTTCTTC	CASSDSSYNEQFF
NA	TRBV7-9	TRBJ2-7	NA	TGTGCCAGCAGCTTATCAGGGGCCTCCTACGAGCAGTACTTC	CASSLSGASYEQYF
NA	TRBV6-5	TRBJ1-5	NA	TGTGCCAGCTCCACCGTCAGGGGTGAGAATCAGCCCCAGCATTTT	CASSTVRGENQPQHF
once	TRBV7-9	TRBJ2-7	NA	TGTGCCAGCAGCGGTTGGGGGGGCGTAGCAGAGTACGAGCAGTACTTC	CASSGWGGVAEYEQYF
once	TRBV4-1	TRBJ2-7	NA	TGCGCCAGCAGCCAAGCTCTTGGCTTCTACGAGCAGTACTTC	CASSQALGFYEQYF
NA	TRBV7-9	TRBJ1-4	TRBD1	TGTGCCAGCAGCTCCCCCGGGACAGGAAAAGAAGCACTGTTTTTT	CASSSPGTGKEALFF
NA	TRBV2	TRBJ1-5	NA	TGTGCCAGCAGGGGCCGACCGAATCAGCCCCAGCATTTT	CASRGRPNQPQHF